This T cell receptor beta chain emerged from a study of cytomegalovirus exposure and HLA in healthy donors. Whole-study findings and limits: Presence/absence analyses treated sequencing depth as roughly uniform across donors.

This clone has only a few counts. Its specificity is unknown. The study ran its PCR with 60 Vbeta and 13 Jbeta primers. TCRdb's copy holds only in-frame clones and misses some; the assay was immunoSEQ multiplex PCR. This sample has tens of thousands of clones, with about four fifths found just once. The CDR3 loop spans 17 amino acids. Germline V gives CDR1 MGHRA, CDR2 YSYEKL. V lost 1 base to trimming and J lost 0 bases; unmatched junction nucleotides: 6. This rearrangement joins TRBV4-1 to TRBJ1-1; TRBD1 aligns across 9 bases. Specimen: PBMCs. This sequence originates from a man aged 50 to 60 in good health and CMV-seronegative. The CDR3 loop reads CASSQVTDRGMNTEAFF. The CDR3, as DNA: TGCGCCAGCAGCCAAGTCACGGACAGGGGCATGAACACTGAAGCTTTCTTT.